This T cell receptor (beta chain) originates from a study of OX40 agonist ivuxolimab in advanced cancers. Overall study results and limits: Dosing at 0.1 to 3.0 mg/kg was accompanied by clonal expansion of CD4+ and CD8+ blood T cells by week 6. Among the lowest levels of clonal expansion were found in partial responders at 0.1-3.0 mg/kg.

A note on this clone: Its antigen remains unidentified.

Prior autoimmune disease or systemic immunosuppression barred patients. Sampled blood was obtained at baseline, cycle 4 day 1, and cycle 7 day 1. Data came from immunoSEQ multiplex PCR; TCRdb stores just in-frame clones and leaves some out. Of 65,000 to 95,000 clones detected, roughly nine tenths appear once; the ten largest clones hold less than 0.2%. The ends lost 5 bases at V and 14 bases at J; junction bases unmatched: 15. This CDR3 contains 15 residues. The V gene's germline CDR1 is SGHRS and CDR2 YFSETQ. This sequence joins TRBV5-1 and TRBJ2-3; 12 nucleotides align to TRBD1. The TCR comes from an adult with an advanced solid tumor such as melanoma, head and neck, liver or kidney cancer. Sequencing used CD4+ or CD8+ T cells sorted from blood, obtained in a trial of the OX40 agonist ivuxolimab. For the CDR3, the DNA is TGCGCCAGCAGAAAGCCAACGGGACAGGGGGCTGGATCGTATTTT. Protein sequence: CASRKPTGQGAGSYF.